These T cell receptor beta chains were read from a single sample in a study of OX40 agonist ivuxolimab in advanced cancers. The data were produced by immunoSEQ multiplex PCR, yet TCRdb's version contains in-frame clones alone and is incomplete. This table has about 18,000 clones, about 86% appearing once. The sample in question was CD4+ or CD8+ T cells sorted from blood, obtained in a trial of the OX40 agonist ivuxolimab. All receptors come from an adult with an advanced solid tumor such as melanoma, head and neck, liver or kidney cancer. The CDR3 runs from the conserved cysteine through the conserved F or W. The D gene is left open where the match is weak. Size values are once, few and many counts, or a class for expanded clones, and some rows have none.

j_call,v_call,d_call,clone_size,cdr3_aa,cdr3_nt
TRBJ1-1,TRBV4-3,-,once,CASSPMGTEMNTEAFF,TGCGCCAGCAGCCCAATGGGAACCGAAATGAACACTGAAGCTTTCTTT
TRBJ2-5,TRBV14,-,-,CASSPLRGGPNVRTETQYF,TGTGCCAGCAGCCCCCTTAGGGGGGGGCCAAACGTTAGGACCGAGACCCAGTACTTC
TRBJ2-7,TRBV28,TRBD2,-,CASSPRQRGSYEQYF,TGTGCCAGCAGTCCTCGGCAGCGGGGATCCTACGAGCAGTACTTC
TRBJ1-3,TRBV6-6,-,-,CASSYRARFGNTIYF,TGTGCCAGCAGTTACAGGGCCCGTTTTGGAAACACCATATATTTT
TRBJ2-2,TRBV4-2,-,-,CASSQGATGELFF,TGTGCCAGCAGCCAAGGGGCCACCGGGGAGCTGTTTTTT
TRBJ1-2,TRBV6-5,-,-,CASSASDSYYGYTF,TGTGCCAGCAGTGCATCCGACAGCTACTATGGCTACACCTTC
TRBJ1-1,TRBV19,TRBD1,once,CASTGGYTEAFF,TGTGCCAGTACAGGGGGCTACACTGAAGCTTTCTTT
TRBJ2-2,TRBV27,-,-,CASSPGPGAGELFF,TGTGCCAGCAGTCCAGGGCCAGGGGCCGGGGAGCTGTTTTTT
TRBJ2-1,TRBV7-3,-,once,CASSLTSGEPQQFF,TGTGCCAGCAGCTTAACTTCGGGAGAGCCCCAGCAGTTCTTC
TRBJ1-1,TRBV30,-,few,CAWSVRIGEAFF,TGTGCCTGGAGTGTACGGATTGGAGAAGCTTTCTTT
TRBJ2-5,TRBV10-1,TRBD1,-,CASSEPGTDQETQYF,TGCGCCAGCAGTGAGCCTGGGACAGACCAAGAGACCCAGTACTTC
TRBJ1-2,TRBV9,-,-,CASSPGGPYGYTF,TGTGCCAGCAGCCCCGGGGGGCCCTATGGCTACACCTTC
TRBJ1-2,TRBV5-6,-,-,CASSLLDTYYGYTF,TGTGCCAGCAGCTTGCTGGACACATACTATGGCTACACCTTC
TRBJ1-5,TRBV4-1,-,-,CASSQDGRQVSNQPQHF,TGCGCCAGCAGCCAAGATGGCAGGCAGGTTAGCAATCAGCCCCAGCATTTT
TRBJ1-2,TRBV15,-,-,CATSSDRYYGYTF,TGTGCCACCAGCAGTGACAGGTACTATGGCTACACCTTC